A selection of T cell receptor beta chains follows, all from one sample in a study of blood T cell repertoires in COVID-19. Here immunoSEQ multiplex PCR was the method, and the copy in TCRdb shows in-frame clones only, minus some. This sample yields 84,000 or so clones, of which about 83% are seen a single time; roughly 5% belongs to the top ten. The sample comprised peripheral blood. The receptors were sampled from a man aged 55 to 70 with acute or convalescent COVID-19. CDR3s include the opening cysteine and the closing phenylalanine or tryptophan. A D gene is named only where the DNA matches it firmly. A clone size is listed for some rows: how often the clone was seen (once, few, many), or a class if it is expanded.

v_call: TRBV10-3
j_call: TRBJ1-1
d_call: -
clone_size: -
cdr3_nt: TGTGCCATCAATGCAGGGTGGAGCGCTGAAGCTTTCTTT
cdr3_aa: CAINAGWSAEAFF

v_call: TRBV6-1
j_call: TRBJ2-1
d_call: -
clone_size: -
cdr3_nt: TGTGCCAGCAGTGAAGCGGGACTCAGAGCCGGGTTCTTC
cdr3_aa: CASSEAGLRAGFF

v_call: TRBV13
j_call: TRBJ2-1
d_call: TRBD1
clone_size: -
cdr3_nt: TGTGCCAGCAGCGGCCAGCGGACAGGATACAATGAGCAGTTCTTC
cdr3_aa: CASSGQRTGYNEQFF

v_call: TRBV28
j_call: TRBJ1-4
d_call: TRBD1
clone_size: -
cdr3_nt: TGTGCCAGCAGTGTCCCCGGGACAGGGGGCGAAAAACTGTTTTTT
cdr3_aa: CASSVPGTGGEKLFF

v_call: TRBV19
j_call: TRBJ1-5
d_call: TRBD1
clone_size: once
cdr3_nt: TGTGCCAGTACCGATCCGGGACAGGGCGCCAGCAATCAGCCCCAGCATTTT
cdr3_aa: CASTDPGQGASNQPQHF

v_call: TRBV18
j_call: TRBJ1-6
d_call: -
clone_size: -
cdr3_nt: TGTGCCAGCTCACCAGCGGACACTAATATGGCCCTCCACTTT
cdr3_aa: CASSPADTNMALHF

v_call: TRBV7-2
j_call: TRBJ2-1
d_call: -
clone_size: few
cdr3_nt: TGTGCCAGCAGCATGCGGGGGCTGTACAATGAGCAGTTCTTC
cdr3_aa: CASSMRGLYNEQFF

v_call: TRBV27
j_call: TRBJ1-2
d_call: TRBD1
clone_size: -
cdr3_nt: TGTGCCAGCGCCACACAGGGGGCTGGCTATGGCTACACCTTC
cdr3_aa: CASATQGAGYGYTF

v_call: TRBV3-1/TRBV3-2
j_call: TRBJ2-7
d_call: TRBD1
clone_size: once
cdr3_nt: TGTGCCAGCAGCCAAGCCCGTCCCGGGACAGGGCGCTACGAGCAGTACTTC
cdr3_aa: CASSQARPGTGRYEQYF

v_call: TRBV10-3
j_call: TRBJ1-2
d_call: -
clone_size: -
cdr3_nt: TGTGCCATCAGTGAGGGACAATCGGACTATGGCTACACCTTC
cdr3_aa: CAISEGQSDYGYTF

v_call: TRBV27
j_call: TRBJ2-7
d_call: TRBD1
clone_size: -
cdr3_nt: TGTGCCAGCAGTCCACGGGGGACAGGGGCCTACGAGCAGTACTTC
cdr3_aa: CASSPRGTGAYEQYF

v_call: TRBV25-1
j_call: TRBJ1-2
d_call: -
clone_size: -
cdr3_nt: TGTGCCAGCAGTGAATCGGTTGCTGGCTACACCTTC
cdr3_aa: CASSESVAGYTF

v_call: TRBV19
j_call: TRBJ2-1
d_call: TRBD1
clone_size: -
cdr3_nt: TGTGCCAGTGGGACAGCAAACAATGAGCAGTTCTTC
cdr3_aa: CASGTANNEQFF

v_call: TRBV5-1
j_call: TRBJ2-3
d_call: -
clone_size: -
cdr3_nt: TGCGCCAGCAGGAGGGAGCGGACCACAGATACGCAGTATTTT
cdr3_aa: CASRRERTTDTQYF

v_call: TRBV9
j_call: TRBJ2-3
d_call: -
clone_size: -
cdr3_nt: TGTGCCAGCAGCGTAGAGGCTAGCTGGGACACAGATACGCAGTATTTT
cdr3_aa: CASSVEASWDTDTQYF

v_call: TRBV28
j_call: TRBJ1-5
d_call: -
clone_size: few
cdr3_nt: TGTGCCAGCAGTAGAACAGACAATCAGCCCCAGCATTTT
cdr3_aa: CASSRTDNQPQHF

v_call: TRBV2
j_call: TRBJ2-1
d_call: TRBD1
clone_size: -
cdr3_nt: TGTGCCAGCACGGGACAGGTCAATGAGCAGTTCTTC
cdr3_aa: CASTGQVNEQFF

v_call: TRBV7-9
j_call: TRBJ2-7
d_call: TRBD1
clone_size: -
cdr3_nt: TGTGCCAGCAGCGAGCCCTCGGGACAGGGGGCCTCAAAATACGAGCAGTACTTC
cdr3_aa: CASSEPSGQGASKYEQYF

v_call: TRBV7-6
j_call: TRBJ1-3
d_call: -
clone_size: -
cdr3_nt: TGTGCCAGCAGCTTAAAGGTCGGGTCGCCGGGAACGGGTGGAAACACCATATATTTT
cdr3_aa: CASSLKVGSPGTGGNTIYF

v_call: TRBV14
j_call: TRBJ1-4
d_call: -
clone_size: -
cdr3_nt: TGTGCCAGCAGCCAAGGGCCGGGTCGGGGAAATGAAAAACTGTTTTTT
cdr3_aa: CASSQGPGRGNEKLFF

v_call: TRBV28
j_call: TRBJ2-1
d_call: -
clone_size: -
cdr3_nt: TGTGCCAGCAGTTTTACGGGGAAGTCCTACAATGAGCAGTTCTTC
cdr3_aa: CASSFTGKSYNEQFF

v_call: TRBV10-2
j_call: TRBJ2-5
d_call: TRBD2
clone_size: few
cdr3_nt: TGCGCCAGCCACGTTGGGACTAGCGAAGAGACCCAGTACTTC
cdr3_aa: CASHVGTSEETQYF

v_call: TRBV19
j_call: TRBJ1-5
d_call: TRBD1
clone_size: -
cdr3_nt: TGTGCCAGTTTGGACAGGGGAAGCAATCAGCCCCAGCATTTT
cdr3_aa: CASLDRGSNQPQHF

v_call: TRBV27
j_call: TRBJ1-6
d_call: TRBD1
clone_size: once
cdr3_nt: TGTGCCAGCAGTCCACAGGGGTTAGGTTCACCCCTCCACTTT
cdr3_aa: CASSPQGLGSPLHF

v_call: TRBV9
j_call: TRBJ1-2
d_call: TRBD1
clone_size: -
cdr3_nt: TGTGCCAGCAGCGTAGTCGGACAGGGGACTTTCTATGGCTACACCTTC
cdr3_aa: CASSVVGQGTFYGYTF

v_call: TRBV30
j_call: TRBJ2-1
d_call: -
clone_size: -
cdr3_nt: TGTGCCGGAAGACAAGCATACAATGAGCAGTTCTTC
cdr3_aa: CAGRQAYNEQFF

v_call: TRBV10-1
j_call: TRBJ2-2
d_call: -
clone_size: -
cdr3_nt: TGCGCCAGCAGCGAGGTGACCGGGACTCGAATCACCGGGGAGCTGTTTTTT
cdr3_aa: CASSEVTGTRITGELFF

v_call: TRBV19
j_call: TRBJ2-7
d_call: TRBD1
clone_size: -
cdr3_nt: TGTGCCAGTAGTAGACGGCGGGACAGGGGGACCTACGAGCAGTACTTC
cdr3_aa: CASSRRRDRGTYEQYF

v_call: TRBV30
j_call: TRBJ1-1
d_call: -
clone_size: once
cdr3_nt: TGTGCCTGGAGTGTACCCGGGACTGAAGCTTTCTTT
cdr3_aa: CAWSVPGTEAFF

v_call: TRBV24-1
j_call: TRBJ2-5
d_call: -
clone_size: -
cdr3_nt: TGTGCCACCAGTGATCCCCCTGCGGCGGGGCCCCGGGAGACCCAGTACTTC
cdr3_aa: CATSDPPAAGPRETQYF

v_call: TRBV5-1
j_call: TRBJ2-7
d_call: -
clone_size: -
cdr3_nt: TGCGCCAGCAGCTTGGTGGGGACTCCCTACGAGCAGTACTTC
cdr3_aa: CASSLVGTPYEQYF

v_call: TRBV28
j_call: TRBJ2-3
d_call: -
clone_size: -
cdr3_nt: TGTGCCAGCAGTTTGGCGGGCACAGATACGCAGTATTTT
cdr3_aa: CASSLAGTDTQYF

v_call: TRBV11-3
j_call: TRBJ1-1
d_call: -
clone_size: -
cdr3_nt: TGTGCCAGCAGCTTTGGAGTTGGGAACACTGAAGCTTTCTTT
cdr3_aa: CASSFGVGNTEAFF

v_call: TRBV13
j_call: TRBJ2-5
d_call: -
clone_size: -
cdr3_nt: TGTGCCAGCAGCCTCGGTCCCACCATCCAAGAGACCCAGTACTTC
cdr3_aa: CASSLGPTIQETQYF

v_call: TRBV7-2
j_call: TRBJ1-2
d_call: -
clone_size: -
cdr3_nt: TGTGCCAGCAGCCTCGGGGAGCGTCCGGAAGGCTACACCTTC
cdr3_aa: CASSLGERPEGYTF

v_call: TRBV19
j_call: TRBJ1-5
d_call: -
clone_size: -
cdr3_nt: TGTGCCAGTAGTATCTCAGGGGTTAGCAATCAGCCCCAGCATTTT
cdr3_aa: CASSISGVSNQPQHF

v_call: TRBV5-1
j_call: TRBJ2-5
d_call: TRBD1
clone_size: -
cdr3_nt: TGCGCCAGCAGCTTAGGGGGCGGGGAGACCCAGTACTTC
cdr3_aa: CASSLGGGETQYF

v_call: TRBV30
j_call: TRBJ2-5
d_call: -
clone_size: -
cdr3_nt: TGTGTGTGCCGGGGGGCACGAGAGACCCAGTACTTC
cdr3_aa: CVCRGARETQYF

v_call: TRBV10-3
j_call: TRBJ1-5
d_call: TRBD1
clone_size: -
cdr3_nt: TGTGCCATCTCAGAGGGGGCGCGCAATCAGCCCCAGCATTTT
cdr3_aa: CAISEGARNQPQHF

v_call: TRBV9
j_call: TRBJ1-2
d_call: TRBD1
clone_size: -
cdr3_nt: TGTGCCAGCAGCGGGGGACAGGGGGCGCGGTCCTATGGCTACACCTTC
cdr3_aa: CASSGGQGARSYGYTF

v_call: TRBV19
j_call: TRBJ2-6
d_call: TRBD2
clone_size: -
cdr3_nt: TGTGCCAGTAGTTTGACTAGCGGGGCCCTCCCTGGGGCCAACGTCCTGACTTTC
cdr3_aa: CASSLTSGALPGANVLTF

v_call: TRBV7-9
j_call: TRBJ1-3
d_call: -
clone_size: -
cdr3_nt: TGTGCCAGCAGCTTAGGAGCGGGGTCCAGCTCTGGAAACACCATATATTTT
cdr3_aa: CASSLGAGSSSGNTIYF

v_call: TRBV2
j_call: TRBJ2-3
d_call: -
clone_size: -
cdr3_nt: TGTGCCAGCAGTGAATTGGGCAAGACCACAGATACGCAGTATTTT
cdr3_aa: CASSELGKTTDTQYF

v_call: TRBV6-6
j_call: TRBJ2-2
d_call: -
clone_size: -
cdr3_nt: TGTGCCAGCAGTTACCCCGGGAGCCACACCGGGGAGCTGTTTTTT
cdr3_aa: CASSYPGSHTGELFF

v_call: TRBV4-3
j_call: TRBJ1-3
d_call: -
clone_size: -
cdr3_nt: TGCGCCAGCAGCCAAGATCGAGGTGCTGGAAACACCATATATTTT
cdr3_aa: CASSQDRGAGNTIYF

v_call: TRBV7-9
j_call: TRBJ1-4
d_call: TRBD1
clone_size: -
cdr3_nt: TGTGCCAGCAGCAACCGGGACAGGGGCCCTGAAAAACTGTTTTTT
cdr3_aa: CASSNRDRGPEKLFF

v_call: TRBV28
j_call: TRBJ1-6
d_call: -
clone_size: few
cdr3_nt: TGTGCCAGCAGTTCACCGACAGCCTCGACCTATAATTCACCCCTCCACTTT
cdr3_aa: CASSSPTASTYNSPLHF